The sequence of this T cell receptor (beta chain) was determined in a study of sequential checkpoint blockade in melanoma. Study context: Arm A got nivolumab then ipilimumab; arm B the reverse, 1:1. Each arm's sequence ended with maintenance nivolumab.

The count of this clone is one. The CDR3 has 16 amino acids. The V end was cut by 5 bases, the J end by 7 bases, with 24 bases between. The germline CDR1 and CDR2 sequences are MNHEY and SMNVEV (reference sequence). The treatment denotes: randomized to nivolumab then ipilimumab (arm A) or the reverse (arm B). The repertoire was sequenced with immunoSEQ multiplex PCR; TCRdb's copy has only in-frame clones and lacks some. The sample contains approximately 28,000 clones, 70% to 90% of which appear only once. This material consisted of CD8+ T cells sorted from blood (inferred from file names), taken from a patient given nivolumab and ipilimumab in sequence. J is TRBJ2-7 and V is TRBV27; a weak D match, TRBD2 (5 bases). The receptor was isolated from a human donor with melanoma. CDR3 sequence: CASSRGIPGPRWEQYF. CDR3 coding DNA: TGTGCCAGCAGTCGAGGGATCCCCGGACCCCGTTGGGAGCAGTACTTC.